Each of the 22 T cell receptor beta chains below was sequenced from the same sample in a study of shared clonotypes between healthy human individuals. Some clones are missing from TCRdb's copy, which holds only in-frame ones; the method was immunoSEQ multiplex PCR. The sample has approximately 2.5 million clones, over 85% seen once. Sequencing input: naive CD4+ T cells from PBMCs. Subset specified: CD45RA+ positively selected. Source of these receptors: a man between 18 and 29 years old in good health. Some clones in this sample may be carry-over from other donors' samples.

In its sample, this clone was seen a few times. Different DNA sequences within this sample yield the same CDR3. The gene calls are TRBV6-1 and TRBJ2-7; D is undetermined. Trimming removed 6 bases from V and 4 bases from J, with 4 bases in between. The length of the CDR3 is 10 residues. The germline V gene has CDR1 MNHNS and CDR2 SASEGT. The CDR3 reads CASRGYEQYF. The CDR3 bases are TGTGCCAGCAGGGGGTACGAGCAGTACTTC.

In regard to this clone: The conserved phenylalanine or tryptophan is not found at the CDR3 terminus, so this likely reflects a read error. The DNA is left out, because the CDR3 cannot be placed on it with certainty; the CDR3 is given as TCRdb lists it. This chain connects TRBV20-1 to TRBJ1-5. Including both end residues, the CDR3 is 8 amino acids long. Germline V lookup: CDR1 DFQATT, CDR2 SNEGSKA (reference sequence). CDR3 amino acids: CSATESSY.

The CDR3 here is CASSVVGFLDTQYF. For the CDR3, the DNA is TGTGCCAGCAGCGTAGTGGGGTTTCTCGATACGCAGTATTTT. This rearrangement joins TRBV9 to TRBJ2-3; D unresolved. Germline lookup yields CDR1 SGDLS and CDR2 YYNGEE. Trimming stripped 0 bases from V and 6 bases from J, with 11 bases between. The CDR3 is 14 residues long.

The J gene is TRBJ2-3, the V gene TRBV6-5; 9 nucleotides agree with TRBD2. The CDR3 length is 14 residues. The V gene end was trimmed by 8 bases and the J gene end by 2 bases; junction bases not matched to a gene: 5. CDR1 is MNHEY and CDR2 is SVGAGI in the germline V gene. CDR3 sequence: CASVSSGTTDTQYF. The DNA of the CDR3 is TGTGCCAGCGTATCTAGCGGGACCACAGATACGCAGTATTTT.

The chain joins TRBV7-8 to TRBJ2-3; no clear D. Per the germline V gene, CDR1 is SGHVS and CDR2 is FQNEAQ. The germline V and J ends were trimmed by 5 bases and 5 bases, with 11 bases remaining between them. The CDR3 has 13 residues. In nucleotides, the CDR3 is TGTGCCAGCAGCACGATCCTAGGAGATACGCAGTATTTT. Encoded protein: CASSTILGDTQYF.

The chain carries TRBV6-6 and TRBJ2-7; 9 nucleotides agree with TRBD1. The CDR3 covers 16 residues. The J segment lost 1 base and the V segment lost 4 bases, leaving 8 bases of the junction unmatched. The germline CDR1 and CDR2 sequences are MNHNY and SVGAGI (reference sequence). The CDR3 here is CASSSRTGVGSYEQYF. The CDR3 DNA sequence: TGTGCCAGCAGTTCCCGGACAGGGGTAGGGTCCTACGAGCAGTACTTC.

This chain connects TRBV19 to TRBJ1-1; the D is unclear. Trimming took 0 bases from V and 1 from J, leaving 9 bases between them. The CDR3 is 15 residues long. Germline V gene sequence: CDR1 LNHDA, CDR2 SQIVND (reference sequence). The CDR3, as DNA: TGTGCCAGTAGTATAGATCTAACGGAGAACACTGAAGCTTTCTTT. This gives the protein CASSIDLTENTEAFF.

Of note for this clone: The same CDR3 also results from other DNA sequences found in this sample. This chain links TRBV14 with TRBJ2-7; no clear D gene. V was pared by 0 bases and J by 1 base, with 7 bases between. The CDR3 extends over 14 amino acids. CDR1 SGHDN and CDR2 FVKESK come from the germline V gene. The CDR3 loop reads CASSQDLASYEQYF. The CDR3, as DNA: TGTGCCAGCAGCCAAGATCTGGCGTCCTACGAGCAGTACTTC.

The chain links TRBV7-8 to TRBJ1-1, with TRBD1 matching over 7 bases. Looked up from germline, CDR1 is SGHVS and CDR2 is FQNEAQ. Trimming at V came to 8 bases and at J to 6 bases, leaving 12 bases not matched to a gene. The CDR3 length is 14 residues. The CDR3 DNA reads as TGTGCCAGCGGAGGCCGGGACAGCCCCTCTGAAGCTTTCTTT. As protein: CASGGRDSPSEAFF.

This CDR3 is CASSLPERQEGIQYF. In DNA form, the CDR3 reads TGTGCCAGCAGCTTACCAGAGCGCCAGGAGGGCATTCAGTACTTC. The V gene is TRBV11-2, the J gene TRBJ2-4; TRBD2 might be the D (6 bases). There are 15 residues in the CDR3. Germline CDR1 is SGHAT and CDR2 is FQNNGV. Trimming removed 2 bases at V and 9 bases at J, with 17 bases between.

The chain links TRBV15 to TRBJ2-2; 7 nucleotides match TRBD1. Germline V gene sequence: CDR1 LNHNV, CDR2 YYDKDF (reference sequence). V trimming: 1 base; J trimming: 3 bases; junction bases outside the gene matches: 8. There are 17 residues in the CDR3. This chain's CDR3 is CATSRGLIDRDTGELFF. DNA for the CDR3: TGTGCCACCAGCAGAGGGCTTATCGACAGGGACACCGGGGAGCTGTTTTTT.

Concerning this clone itself: In the same sample, other DNA sequences code for this CDR3. This chain's CDR3 is CASSLGTSEKLFF. The DNA for the CDR3 is TGTGCCAGCAGTTTAGGGACGAGTGAAAAACTGTTTTTT. The rearrangement joins TRBV28 to TRBJ1-4, with D possibly TRBD1 on 5 matching bases. With 2 bases removed from V and 7 bases from J, the gap between germline ends came to 8 bases. CDR1 and CDR2 (germline): MDHEN, SYDVKM. The CDR3 spans 13 residues. Full variable domain (missing parts from reference TRBV28 and TRBJ1-4): DVKVTQSSRYLVKRTGEKVFLECVQDMDHENMFWYRQDPGLGLRLIYFSYDVKMKEKGDIPEGYSVSREKKERFSLILESASTNQTSMYLCASSLGTSEKLFFGSGTQLSVL.

Written as DNA, the CDR3 is TGTGCCAGCAGCTTAAGCGGACAGGGGACTGAAGCTTTCTTT. It is translated as CASSLSGQGTEAFF. This chain links TRBV7-3 with TRBJ1-1; TRBD1 matches at 9 bases. CDR1 and CDR2 (germline): SGHTA, FQGTGA. The CDR3 runs to 14 residues. V dropped 1 base and J dropped 5; count of bases not matched to a gene: 2.

This rearrangement joins TRBV9 to TRBJ2-1; D tentatively reads TRBD1 or TRBD2 (5 bases each). The CDR3 spans 13 residues. Germline lookup yields CDR1 SGDLS and CDR2 YYNGEE. With 6 bases removed from V and 7 bases from J, the gap between germline ends came to 14 bases. CDR3 bases: TGTGCCAGCACCCGGGACCGCAAGAATGAGCAGTTCTTC. It translates to CASTRDRKNEQFF.

The rearrangement uses TRBV5-4 and TRBJ1-1; D not certain. The germline V gene has CDR1 SGHNT and CDR2 YYREEE (reference sequence). Trimming removed 5 bases from V and 3 bases from J, with 11 bases in between. This CDR3 contains 13 residues. The CDR3 loop reads CASRVNWDTEAFF. The CDR3 bases are TGTGCCAGCAGGGTAAACTGGGACACTGAAGCTTTCTTT.

On this clone itself: The sample has other DNA sequences that encode this CDR3 too. The J gene is TRBJ1-2, the V gene TRBV6-1, with 7 bases identical to TRBD1. The CDR3 covers 15 residues. With 0 bases clipped from V and 1 base from J, the junction kept 2 bases outside the gene matches. Per the germline V gene, CDR1 is MNHNS and CDR2 is SASEGT. For the CDR3, the DNA is TGTGCCAGCAGTGAAGCCCAGGGGGGTAACTATGGCTACACCTTC. Its protein product is CASSEAQGGNYGYTF.

In this sample, this clone turned up once. The chain uses TRBV19 and TRBJ1-4, with 8 nucleotides matching TRBD1. CDR1 and CDR2 (germline): LNHDA, SQIVND (reference sequence). The CDR3 length is 14 residues. The V gene end was trimmed by 5 bases and the J gene end by 5 bases; junction bases not matched to a gene: 4. The CDR3 region is CASSPGTGNEKLFF. CDR3 DNA sequence: TGTGCCAGTAGTCCGGGGACAGGAAATGAAAAACTGTTTTTT.

The rearrangement uses TRBV5-4 and TRBJ1-2; TRBD1 is a possible D gene (5 bases). This CDR3 has 15 amino acids. Trimming removed 0 bases at V and 4 bases at J, with 13 bases between. CDR1 is SGHNT, CDR2 YYREEE, per germline (reference sequence). Here the CDR3 reads CASSLDLGRSYGYTF. The CDR3 DNA sequence: TGTGCCAGCAGCTTGGATTTGGGGCGGAGCTATGGCTACACCTTC. The variable domain in full, completed from reference TRBV5-4 and TRBJ1-2, reads ETGVTQSPTHLIKTRGQQVTLRCSSQSGHNTVSWYQQALGQGPQFIFQYYREEENGRGNFPPRFSGLQFPNYSSELNVNALELDDSALYLCASSLDLGRSYGYTFGSGTRLTVV.

This chain connects TRBV10-2 to TRBJ2-5, with 8 bases fitting TRBD1. This CDR3 contains 15 residues. Germline V gene sequence: CDR1 WSHSY, CDR2 SAAADI. Unmatched junction bases numbered 11, after V lost 5 bases and J lost 6 bases. Here the CDR3 reads CASSLDRVGEQTQYF. CDR3 DNA sequence: TGCGCCAGCAGTCTGGACAGGGTGGGAGAACAGACCCAGTACTTC.

Details on this clone: The sample carries other DNA sequences with the same CDR3. CDR3 DNA: TGCGCCAGCAGCCCCGACCAAGAGACCCAGTACTTC. Translating gives CASSPDQETQYF. The gene calls are TRBV5-1 and TRBJ2-5; D gene unclear. The CDR3 consists of 12 residues. Germline assignment: CDR1 SGHRS and CDR2 YFSETQ. Trimming took 4 bases from V and 0 from J, leaving 4 bases between them.

This clone was observed once. The gene calls are TRBV2 and TRBJ1-2; possibly TRBD1 for D (6 bases). Deletions cut 4 bases from V and 9 bases from J, with 18 bases between. The length of the CDR3 is 14 residues. Germline V gene data show CDR1 as SNHLY and CDR2 as FYNNEI. The CDR3 sequence is CASSVYRGVDSYTF. CDR3 bases: TGTGCCAGCAGTGTTTATAGGGGGGTAGATAGCTACACCTTC.

The chain recombines TRBV19 with TRBJ2-2; D call uncertain. This CDR3 is 11 amino acids long. Trimming shortened V by 6 bases and J by 13 bases, and 12 bases separated the two germline ends. Germline V gene data show CDR1 as LNHDA and CDR2 as SQIVND (reference sequence). CDR3 sequence: CASRDGPRLFF. The CDR3 nucleotides are TGTGCCAGTAGGGACGGTCCACGGCTGTTTTTT. Variable domain in full (rest from reference TRBV19 and TRBJ2-2): DGGITQSPKYLFRKEGQNVTLSCEQNLNHDAMYWYRQDPGQGLRLIYYSQIVNDFQKGDIAEGYSVSREKKESFPLTVTSAQKNPTAFYLCASRDGPRLFFGEGSRLTVL.